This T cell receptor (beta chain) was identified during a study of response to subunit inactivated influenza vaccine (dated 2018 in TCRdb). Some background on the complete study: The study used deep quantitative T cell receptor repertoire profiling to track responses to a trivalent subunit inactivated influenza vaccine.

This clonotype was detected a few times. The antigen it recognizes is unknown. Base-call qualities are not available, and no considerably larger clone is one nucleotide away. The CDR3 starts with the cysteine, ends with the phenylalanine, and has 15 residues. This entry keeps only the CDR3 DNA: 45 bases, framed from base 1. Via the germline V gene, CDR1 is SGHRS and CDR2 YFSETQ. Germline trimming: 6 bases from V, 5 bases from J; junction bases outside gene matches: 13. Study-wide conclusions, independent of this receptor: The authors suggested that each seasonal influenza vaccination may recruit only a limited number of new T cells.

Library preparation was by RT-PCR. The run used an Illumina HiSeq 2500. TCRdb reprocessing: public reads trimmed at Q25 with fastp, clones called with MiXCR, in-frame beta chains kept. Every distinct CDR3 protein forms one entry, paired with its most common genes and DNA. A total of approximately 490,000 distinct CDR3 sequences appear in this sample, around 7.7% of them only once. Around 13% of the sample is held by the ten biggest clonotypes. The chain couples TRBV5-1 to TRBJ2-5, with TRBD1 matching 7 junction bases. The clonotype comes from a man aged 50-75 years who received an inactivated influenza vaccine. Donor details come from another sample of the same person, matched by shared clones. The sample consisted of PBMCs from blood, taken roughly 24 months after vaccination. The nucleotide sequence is TGCGCCAGCACGTCGGCAGGGGGTTTTCGCGAGACCCAGTACTTC. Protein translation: CASTSAGGFRETQYF.